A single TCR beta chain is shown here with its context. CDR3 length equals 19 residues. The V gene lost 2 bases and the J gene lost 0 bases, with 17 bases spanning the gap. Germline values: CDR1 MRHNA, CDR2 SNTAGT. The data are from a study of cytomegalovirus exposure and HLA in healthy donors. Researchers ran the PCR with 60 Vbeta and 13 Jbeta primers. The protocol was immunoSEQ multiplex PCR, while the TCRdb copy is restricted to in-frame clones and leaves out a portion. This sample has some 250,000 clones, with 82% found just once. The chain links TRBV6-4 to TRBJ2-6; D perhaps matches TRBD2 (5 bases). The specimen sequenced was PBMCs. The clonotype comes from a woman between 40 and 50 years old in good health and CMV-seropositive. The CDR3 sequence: CASSDDPGSGSSGANVLTF. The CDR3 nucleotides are TGTGCCAGCAGTGACGACCCTGGGTCTGGGAGCTCTGGGGCCAACGTCCTGACTTTC.